The entry below gives a single T cell receptor (beta chain) sequence along with its context. The antigen is unknown. The sample comes from a study of cytomegalovirus exposure and HLA in healthy donors. Primers: 60 Vbeta forward and 13 Jbeta reverse. TCRdb's table, derived via immunoSEQ multiplex PCR, lists solely in-frame clones and lacks some. The data show 150,000 to 200,000 clones, with over 9.5% seen just once and 7.8% held by the top ten. General study findings and limits: When a later analysis was performed, an Asian-associated ancestry cluster reportedly had fewer N-insertions than the approximately 690-donor mean. There were 150 or so TCR beta chains listed as cytomegalovirus-associated.

The germline V gene encodes CDR1 LGHNA and CDR2 YSLEER. The CDR3 has 16 amino acids. Trimming removed 3 bases from V and 1 base from J, with 10 bases in between. Each donor's status was that of a healthy bone marrow donor. Source material: PBMCs. The receptor was derived from a man aged 50 to 60 in good health and CMV-seropositive. The V and J genes are TRBV4-3 and TRBJ2-6, with D uncertain. The CDR3 region has the DNA TGCGCCAGCAGCCAGGCTCCTTTATCTGGGGCCAACGTCCTGACTTTC. Translating it yields CASSQAPLSGANVLTF.